One and the same sample provided the 12 T cell receptor beta chains below, sequenced in a study of blood T cells in healthy people across ages (dated by TCRdb to about 2015). The receptor library was made with 5' RACE. Sequencing used an Illumina HiSeq 2500. A second PCR of roughly 6 to 11 cycles was run with a J-beta primer mix and a sample-barcoded 5' primer. The public reads were run again by TCRdb, first through fastp at Q25 and then through MiXCR, and only productive beta chains were kept. Entries are consolidated by CDR3 protein sequence, retaining the most common genes and DNA. This sample has about 1.6 million distinct CDR3 sequences in its table, and about 31% of those were observed once. Of the sample, approximately 10% is held by the ten largest clones. The sample comprised blood. All receptors derive from a woman in her 30s in good health.

The chain uses TRBV7-3 and TRBJ2-7, with 7 bases aligning to TRBD1. The tail of the sequence fits TRBJ2-5 better, so the J call may be wrong. This CDR3 region has 14 residues. Germline values: CDR1 SGHTA, CDR2 FQGTGA. In nucleotides, the CDR3 is TGTGCCAGCAGGTCGAAAGGGGGCGAAGAGACCCAGTACTTC. Translating it yields CASRSKGGEETQYF.

V is TRBV3-1 and J is TRBJ1-6; D call uncertain. The V gene's germline CDR1 is LGHDT and CDR2 YNNKEL (reference sequence). The CDR3 is made up of 14 amino acids. Trimming cost V 0 bases and J 10 bases, with 10 bases left between them. CDR3 coding DNA: TGTGCCAGCAGCCAAGATCCCGTCAGATCACCCCTCCACTTT. This codes for CASSQDPVRSPLHF.

This clonotype has only a few counts. In nucleotides, the CDR3 is TGTGCCAGCAGCGTAGGACAGGCTTATGGCTACACCTTC. It specifies CASSVGQAYGYTF. This chain links TRBV9 with TRBJ1-2; tentative D call: TRBD1 (6 bases). Trimming took 0 bases from V and 5 from J, leaving 8 bases between them. Germline CDR1 SGDLS, CDR2 YYNGEE. This CDR3 comprises 13 residues. Supplemented by reference TRBV9 and TRBJ1-2, the full variable domain reads DSGVTQTPKHLITATGQRVTLRCSPRSGDLSVYWYQQSLDQGLQFLIQYYNGEERAKGNILERFSAQQFPDLHSELNLSSLELGDSALYFCASSVGQAYGYTFGSGTRLTVV.

The V and J genes are TRBV2 and TRBJ1-1, with D possibly matching TRBD1 (5 bases). V lost 4 bases and J lost 7, with 13 bases in between. The length of the CDR3 is 13 residues. Germline CDR1 SNHLY, CDR2 FYNNEI. The CDR3 spells CASSGPGSVEAFF. The CDR3 DNA is TGTGCCAGCAGTGGCCCAGGGTCGGTTGAAGCTTTCTTT.

V gene TRBV27 combines with J gene TRBJ2-7; no definite D call. This CDR3 region has 10 residues. Germline loops: CDR1 MNHEY, CDR2 SMNVEV (reference sequence). The V and J ends lost 2 bases and 11 bases respectively, with 7 bases between them. The CDR3 region has the DNA TGTGCCAGCAGTTTAGGACCAAAGTACTTC. Protein product: CASSLGPKYF.

This rearrangement joins TRBV6-1 to TRBJ2-1; 10 bases agree with TRBD2. The CDR3 spans 16 residues. Per germline, CDR1 MNHNS and CDR2 SASEGT. V shed 10 bases, J shed 8 bases, and the junction held 17 bases outside the gene matches. The CDR3 DNA reads TGTGCCACCAACCCGAGGAAGCTAGCGGGGGACCATGAGCAGTTCTTC. Amino acid sequence: CATNPRKLAGDHEQFF.

The chain recombines TRBV28 with TRBJ1-5; 8 positions match TRBD1. Germline CDR1 MDHEN, CDR2 SYDVKM. The CDR3 covers 15 residues. Trimming removed 4 bases from V and 7 bases from J; junction bases left unmatched: 9. The CDR3 nucleotides are TGTGCCAGCAGTTCCGTGGACAGGGATGGGCAGCCCCAGCATTTT. It codes for CASSSVDRDGQPQHF.

This clonotype was counted at least ten times. The chain employs TRBV7-2 and TRBJ2-5; 8 bases are shared with TRBD1. The germline V gene encodes CDR1 SGHTA and CDR2 FQGNSA. J was trimmed by 5 bases and V by 5 bases; bases with no gene match: 7. This CDR3 spans 14 amino acids. CDR3 nucleotide sequence: TGTGCCAGCAGCCAAAATCAGGGGGCCGAGACCCAGTACTTC. Translated, it gives CASSQNQGAETQYF.

The V gene is TRBV6-5, the J gene TRBJ2-1; 11 bases fit TRBD2. The CDR3 is 15 residues long. With V trimmed by 2 bases and J by 5 bases, 2 bases remained unmatched. Per germline, CDR1 MNHEY and CDR2 SVGAGI. The CDR3 spells CASSYPGLADNEQFF. The DNA of the CDR3 is TGTGCCAGCAGTTACCCGGGACTAGCGGACAATGAGCAGTTCTTC.

In its sample, this clonotype was seen a few times. The chain couples TRBV12-5 to TRBJ2-7, with 9 bases fitting TRBD1. CDR1 and CDR2 from the germline V gene are LGHNT and FRNRAP. The J segment lost 1 base and the V segment lost 5 bases, leaving 9 bases of the junction unmatched. The CDR3 consists of 16 residues. CDR3 residues: CASGPRGGTGSYEQYF. As DNA, the CDR3 is TGTGCTAGTGGTCCCCGAGGTGGGACAGGGTCCTACGAGCAGTACTTC. The whole variable domain, filled in from reference TRBV12-5 and TRBJ2-7, reads DARVTQTPRHKVTEMGQEVTMRCQPILGHNTVFWYRQTMMQGLELLAYFRNRAPLDDSGMPKDRFSAEMPDATLATLKIQPSEPRDSAVYFCASGPRGGTGSYEQYFGPGTRLTVT.

This clonotype appeared many times. The rearrangement links TRBV5-1 to TRBJ2-1; 11 nucleotides agree with TRBD1. Germline CDR1 is SGHRS and CDR2 is YFSETQ. The junction had 9 bases not matched to a gene; V was cut back by 4 bases and J by 9 bases. CDR3 length: 15 residues. CDR3: CASSTNGQGAGEQFF. DNA of the CDR3: TGCGCCAGCAGCACGAACGGACAGGGGGCGGGTGAGCAGTTCTTC.

The chain couples TRBV20-1 to TRBJ2-7; 11 bases are a match to TRBD1. Germline lookup yields CDR1 DFQATT and CDR2 SNEGSKA (reference sequence). J was trimmed by 4 bases and V by 3 bases; bases with no gene match: 5. CDR3 length equals 14 residues. CDR3 region: CSARSDRGRYEQYF. As DNA, the CDR3 is TGCAGTGCTAGGTCGGACAGGGGGCGTTACGAGCAGTACTTC.